A single sample gave rise to the 7 T cell receptor beta chains below, sequenced in a study of cytomegalovirus exposure and HLA in healthy donors. The PCR used 60 Vbeta and 13 Jbeta primers. Method: immunoSEQ multiplex PCR; TCRdb's copy keeps in-frame clones and lacks some. Of roughly 190,000 clones in the sample, more than 65% were seen once. Sequenced sample: PBMCs. The origin of the receptors is a woman aged 25-40 years in good health and CMV-seronegative.

The rearrangement links TRBV11-2 to TRBJ1-2; D is ambiguous. Germline CDR1 and CDR2: SGHAT and FQNNGV. There are 14 residues in the CDR3. The V end lost 5 bases, the J end lost 2 bases, and 12 bases lay between the germline ends. The DNA of the CDR3 is TGTGCCAGCAGCCCGTTTGCGAACAACTATGGCTACACCTTC. Amino acid sequence: CASSPFANNYGYTF.

The V call is TRBV29-1, the J call TRBJ2-3; no clear D. The length of the CDR3 is 10 residues. Per germline, CDR1 SQVTM and CDR2 ANQGSEA. V lost 7 bases to trimming and J lost 5 bases, with 7 bases between them. The CDR3 here is CSASVDTQYF. In nucleotides, the CDR3 is TGCAGCGCGTCCGTAGATACGCAGTATTTT.

This clone turned up a few times. This sequence joins TRBV6-5 and TRBJ2-7; 9 bases align to TRBD1. Trimming cost V 2 bases and J 6 bases; bases outside gene matches: 2. Germline lookup yields CDR1 MNHEY and CDR2 SVGAGI. This CDR3 has 13 amino acids. The CDR3 is CASSYGTGCEQYF. As DNA, the CDR3 is TGTGCCAGCAGTTACGGGACAGGGTGCGAGCAGTACTTC.

This chain joins TRBV25-1 and TRBJ1-4; 9 bases match TRBD1. Germline V gene lookup returns CDR1 MGHDK and CDR2 SYGVNS. The V and J ends lost 5 bases and 5 bases, in that order; junction bases with no gene match: 9. This CDR3 is built from 16 residues. The CDR3 DNA reads TGTGCCAGCAGTTTTATCCCCGGACAGGGGAATGAAAAACTGTTTTTT. This translates into CASSFIPGQGNEKLFF.

This rearrangement joins TRBV29-1 to TRBJ1-2; D is perhaps TRBD1 (6 bases). Per the germline V gene, CDR1 is SQVTM and CDR2 is ANQGSEA. The CDR3 has 11 amino acids. CDR3 region: CSGQRGGSYTF. DNA for the CDR3: TGCAGTGGACAGCGGGGTGGTAGCTACACCTTC.

The table lists this clone with a few counts. This chain connects TRBV6-4 to TRBJ1-6; maybe TRBD1 (5 bases). This CDR3 region has 16 residues. Germline-derived CDR1 and CDR2 are MRHNA and SNTAGT. V was clipped by 0 bases and J by 7 bases, with 13 bases between them. The CDR3 nucleotides read TGTGCCAGCAGTGACTCGCCCCGGGGGATGAATTCACCCCTCCACTTT. Its protein is CASSDSPRGMNSPLHF.

V gene TRBV5-1 combines with J gene TRBJ2-7; TRBD2 might be the D (6 bases). V lost 0 bases and J lost 4, with 11 bases in between. CDR3 size: 14 residues. Germline CDR1 reads SGHRS; CDR2 reads YFSETQ. CDR3 residues: CASSLDASVYEQYF. The CDR3 nucleotides read TGCGCCAGCAGCTTGGATGCTAGCGTGTACGAGCAGTACTTC.